A selection of T cell receptor beta chains follows, all from one sample in a study of Graves' ophthalmopathy and Graves' hyperthyroidism. TCRdb re-derived calls from the multiplex PCR reads in MiXCR, one entry per CDR3 protein. The data show over a million distinct CDR3 sequences, 35% to 40% seen once. Sequencing was performed on peripheral blood or thyroid tissue (not recorded which). These receptors were obtained from an adult man with Graves' hyperthyroidism. Both conserved end residues are part of each CDR3. D genes are given only for firm matches. Clone size is stated in some rows and not others, as once, few, many or a class when expanded.

cdr3_aa: CSVEGQYEQYF; cdr3_nt: TGCAGCGTTGAAGGACAATACGAGCAGTACTTC; v_call: TRBV29-1; d_call: .; cdr3_length: 11; clone_size: few; j_call: TRBJ2-7
cdr3_aa: CATTKGLAGVGAEAFF; cdr3_nt: TGTGCCACCACCAAGGGACTAGCGGGGGTAGGCGCTGAAGCTTTCTTT; v_call: TRBV15; d_call: .; cdr3_length: 16; clone_size: .; j_call: TRBJ1-1
cdr3_aa: CASREGGGGYTF; cdr3_nt: TGTGCCAGCAGAGAGGGGGGAGGAGGCTACACCTTC; v_call: TRBV7-2; d_call: .; cdr3_length: 12; clone_size: .; j_call: TRBJ1-2
cdr3_aa: CASSNLGGDNQPQHF; cdr3_nt: TGTGCCAGCAGTAACCTTGGAGGTGACAATCAGCCCCAGCATTTT; v_call: TRBV12-3/TRBV12-4; d_call: .; cdr3_length: 15; clone_size: many; j_call: TRBJ1-5
cdr3_aa: CAIRTGTGGSEQYF; cdr3_nt: TGTGCCATCAGGACCGGGACAGGGGGCTCCGAGCAGTACTTC; v_call: TRBV10-3; d_call: TRBD1; cdr3_length: 14; clone_size: .; j_call: TRBJ2-7
cdr3_aa: CASSLALTSTDTQYF; cdr3_nt: TGCGCCAGCAGCTTGGCTCTGACTAGCACAGATACGCAGTATTTT; v_call: TRBV5-1; d_call: .; cdr3_length: 15; clone_size: .; j_call: TRBJ2-3
cdr3_aa: CSVEGDKLFF; cdr3_nt: TGCAGCGTTGAAGGTGACAAACTGTTTTTT; v_call: TRBV29-1; d_call: .; cdr3_length: 10; clone_size: .; j_call: TRBJ1-4
cdr3_aa: CASSLNSGGTQETQYF; cdr3_nt: TGTGCCAGCAGCTTAAATAGCGGGGGGACTCAAGAGACCCAGTACTTC; v_call: TRBV7-2; d_call: TRBD2; cdr3_length: 16; clone_size: once; j_call: TRBJ2-5
cdr3_aa: CASSLISAQLFF; cdr3_nt: TGTGCCAGCAGCTTAATCTCGGCACAGCTGTTTTTT; v_call: TRBV7-9; d_call: .; cdr3_length: 12; clone_size: .; j_call: TRBJ1-4
cdr3_aa: CATSRASGNTIYF; cdr3_nt: TGTGCCACCAGCAGAGCATCTGGAAACACCATATATTTT; v_call: TRBV15; d_call: .; cdr3_length: 13; clone_size: many; j_call: TRBJ1-3
cdr3_aa: CATSRDRSPGHGYTF; cdr3_nt: TGTGCCACCAGCAGAGATCGGTCCCCAGGCCATGGCTACACCTTC; v_call: TRBV15; d_call: .; cdr3_length: 15; clone_size: many; j_call: TRBJ1-2
cdr3_aa: CASSDTGRETQYF; cdr3_nt: TGTGCCAGTAGTGATACAGGGAGAGAGACCCAGTACTTC; v_call: TRBV19; d_call: .; cdr3_length: 13; clone_size: .; j_call: TRBJ2-5
cdr3_aa: CSVDTGGGTEAFF; cdr3_nt: TGCAGCGTGGATACAGGGGGCGGCACTGAAGCTTTCTTT; v_call: TRBV29-1; d_call: TRBD1; cdr3_length: 13; clone_size: .; j_call: TRBJ1-1